The clone carrying this TCR beta chain was seen a single time. The sample originates from a study of cytomegalovirus exposure and HLA in healthy donors. V was cut by 11 bases and J by 5 bases, with 18 bases left in between. The V gene's germline CDR1 is ENHRY and CDR2 SYGVKD. This CDR3 contains 14 residues. PCR amplification relied on 60 Vbeta primers (plus 13 Jbeta primers). TCRdb keeps only in-frame clones here, not all; method: immunoSEQ multiplex PCR. Among around 130,000 clones, over 75% were seen once, and the ten largest hold 5% to 6.5%. The TCR originated in a man aged 30 to 39 in good health and CMV-seronegative. The chain joins TRBV10-3 to TRBJ1-4; D unclear. Material: PBMCs. In DNA, the CDR3 is TGTGCCGCATCGTCGGGAAGAGAAAATGAAAAACTGTTTTTT. This gives the protein CAASSGRENEKLFF.